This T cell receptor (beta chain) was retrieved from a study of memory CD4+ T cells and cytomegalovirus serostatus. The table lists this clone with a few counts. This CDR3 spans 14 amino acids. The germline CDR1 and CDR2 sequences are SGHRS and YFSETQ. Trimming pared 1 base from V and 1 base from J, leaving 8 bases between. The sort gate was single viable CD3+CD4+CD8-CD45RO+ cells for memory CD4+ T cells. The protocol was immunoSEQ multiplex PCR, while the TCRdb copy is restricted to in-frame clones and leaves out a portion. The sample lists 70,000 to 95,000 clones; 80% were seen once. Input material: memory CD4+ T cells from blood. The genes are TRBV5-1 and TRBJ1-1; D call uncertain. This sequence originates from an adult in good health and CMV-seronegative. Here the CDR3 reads CASSLTVGNTEAFF. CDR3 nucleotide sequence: TGCGCCAGCAGCTTGACTGTGGGGAACACTGAAGCTTTCTTT.